This TCR beta chain is drawn from a study of blood T cell repertoires in COVID-19 (dated by TCRdb to the early 2020s). In terms of the full investigation: Samples from collaborators originated in the United States, Italy and Spain and spanned both the acute and convalescent phases of COVID-19. The prospective study material was composed of cDNA or gDNA derived from T cells, B-cell-depleted T cells, or PBMCs. Subjects who had been exposed to COVID-19, were actively infected with it, or had recovered from it provided the deeply sampled blood TCRbeta repertoires that made up the dataset. The repertoires were released in a freely available public database meant as a resource for research on the immune response to SARS-CoV-2. Samples were obtained from the ongoing ImmuneRACE study (first 160 participants) and from 1,254 subjects provided by 6 global collaborators. A de-identified subject ID, COVID-19 status, age in years and sex were almost always included in the sample metadata. Where available, HLA class I and class II types were obtained from metadata supplied by the sample provider rather than from assay-based typing. What the research found in general, with its limitations: How much clinical and demographic metadata was included differed by source and by participant, and the metadata was provided uncurated.

TCRbeta CDR3 regions were amplified from genomic DNA by means of the immunoSEQ Assay, a bias-controlled multiplex PCR. The study's own analysis went as follows. The number of nucleated cells in each sample was estimated from the amplification of reference gene primers within the assay. Sequence reads were collapsed and filtered to measure the absolute abundance of every unique TCRbeta CDR3 rearrangement. For each sample, productive Simpson clonality was calculated as the square root of Simpson's diversity index over productive rearrangements. The table was pulled from immuneACCESS by TCRdb, which kept in-frame rearrangements only. Such tables lose some clones; where checked, under half of the loss comes from unresolved V genes, and the rest has no known cause. V, J and clone size derive from that table, while D and trimming were established from the DNA sequence. The sample contains roughly 180,000 clones, 85% of them found a single time. Roughly 7.7% of the sample is taken by the ten largest.

Each collaborating institution followed its own protocols to collect whole blood in K2EDTA tubes. For TCRbeta analysis, collaborator samples were shipped as frozen whole blood, as isolated PBMCs, or as DNA extracted from either sample type. A word on this clone: Its specific antigen is unknown. No quality values exist for individual bases; no much larger clone is one base distant.

The germline V gene (reference sequence) sets CDR1 to MNHNY and CDR2 to SVGAGI. From the cysteine up to the phenylalanine, the CDR3 has a length of 13 residues. Just CDR3 DNA is preserved here, 39 bases in frame from base 1. The trim is 3 bases for V and 4 bases for J, with a gap of 9 bases between the germline ends. This sequence originates from a woman aged 55-70 years with acute or convalescent COVID-19. The sequenced sample consisted of peripheral blood. The chain employs TRBV6-6 and TRBJ2-5; the D gene assignment is ambiguous. The nucleotide sequence is given as TGTGCCAGCAGTTATATGGCCCGAGAGACCCAGTACTTC. Translated, it reads CASSYMARETQYF.